These 13 T cell receptor beta chains share one sample of origin, sequenced in a study of response to subunit inactivated influenza vaccine. TCRdb re-called the RT-PCR reads with MiXCR, one entry per CDR3 protein. This table has about 650,000 distinct CDR3 sequences, 15% to 18% appearing once. The material sequenced was PBMCs from blood, taken approximately 12 days after vaccination. These receptors all stem from a man in his forties or fifties who received an inactivated influenza vaccine.

This clonotype appeared many times. This chain connects TRBV29-1 to TRBJ2-5; D is undetermined. CDR1 is SQVTM, CDR2 ANQGSEA, per germline. There are 13 residues in the CDR3. V lost 1 base and J lost 2, with 8 bases in between. As DNA, the CDR3 is TGCAGCGTTGAAGTCAGACTTCAAGAGACCCAGTACTTC. Amino acids: CSVEVRLQETQYF.

The chain uses TRBV27 and TRBJ2-3; D not certain. The V gene's germline CDR1 is MNHEY and CDR2 SMNVEV (reference sequence). Trimming stripped 6 bases from V and 3 bases from J, with 16 bases between. CDR3 length: 15 amino acids. The CDR3 loop is CASSARSVRTDTQYF. CDR3 sequence (DNA): TGTGCCAGCAGCGCAAGGTCGGTGCGGACAGATACGCAGTATTTT.

The J gene is TRBJ2-7, the V gene TRBV20-1; 10 nucleotides agree with TRBD2. This CDR3 region has 15 residues. Germline V gene lookup returns CDR1 DFQATT and CDR2 SNEGSKA (reference sequence). Losses at the gene ends were 0 bases for V and 2 bases for J; bases not matched to a gene: 4. CDR3 in amino acids: CSARETSGIPYEQYF. For the CDR3, the DNA is TGCAGTGCTAGAGAAACTAGCGGGATCCCCTACGAGCAGTACTTC.

The rearrangement links TRBV5-1 to TRBJ2-1; 12 bases are shared with TRBD1. After removal of 3 bases from V and 7 bases from J, the junction contained 5 bases not matched to a gene. Germline lookup yields CDR1 SGHRS and CDR2 YFSETQ. The CDR3 is made up of 15 amino acids. As DNA, the CDR3 is TGCGCCAGCAGCTCTCGGGACAGGGGGCAGAATGAGCAGTTCTTC. This sequence encodes CASSSRDRGQNEQFF.

The sample holds many counts of this clonotype. Here the CDR3 DNA reads TGTGCCAGCAGCTCCCGGACAGGGCACTCTGGAAACACCATATATTTT. This codes for CASSSRTGHSGNTIYF. J is TRBJ1-3 and V is TRBV7-6, with 8 bases aligning to TRBD1. The CDR3 covers 16 residues. The V gene's germline CDR1 is SGHVS and CDR2 FNYEAQ. J was trimmed by 0 bases and V by 4 bases; bases with no gene match: 5.

This chain connects TRBV7-2 to TRBJ2-2, with D tentatively TRBD1 (5 bases). CDR1 SGHTA and CDR2 FQGNSA come from the germline V gene. This CDR3 has 15 residues. V gave up 4 bases and J gave up 6 bases, with 15 bases separating them. CDR3 region: CASSYWTSQSGELFF. For the CDR3, the DNA is TGTGCCAGCAGCTATTGGACATCTCAGTCCGGGGAGCTGTTTTTT.

The table lists this clonotype with a few counts. V usage is TRBV6-2 or TRBV6-3 and J usage is TRBJ1-1, with 9 positions matching TRBD1. Germline CDR1 MNHEY, CDR2 SVGEGT. The CDR3 runs 14 residues. V shed 5 bases and J 4 bases; nucleotides not matched to a gene: 5. CDR3 in amino acids: CASSRQGGGTEAFF. For the CDR3, the DNA is TGTGCCAGCAGTCGACAGGGGGGAGGCACTGAAGCTTTCTTT.

This clonotype has more than one count but fewer than ten. The chain has TRBV15 and TRBJ2-4; D may be TRBD2 (5 bases). CDR3 length: 13 amino acids. The V end lost 3 bases, the J end lost 8 bases, and 11 bases lay between the germline ends. The germline gives CDR1 LNHNV, CDR2 YYDKDF (reference sequence). CDR3 DNA: TGTGCCACCAGCAGCGCTAGCTTCGACATTCAGTACTTC. As protein: CATSSASFDIQYF. Looking up the rest from reference TRBV15 and TRBJ2-4 gives the full variable domain: DAMVIQNPRYQVTQFGKPVTLSCSQTLNHNVMYWYQQKSSQAPKLLFHYYDKDFNNEADTPDNFQSRRPNTSFCFLDIRSPGLGDTAMYLCATSSASFDIQYFGAGTRLSVL.

J is TRBJ1-2 and V is TRBV3-1; tentatively, D is TRBD1 (6 bases). V lost 1 base, J lost 2 bases, and 17 bases lay in between. Germline CDR1 reads LGHDT; CDR2 reads YNNKEL (reference sequence). The length of the CDR3 is 17 residues. The CDR3 region is CASSQGSGVGGNYGYTF. CDR3 in DNA: TGTGCCAGCAGCCAAGGGAGTGGAGTCGGGGGCAACTATGGCTACACCTTC. Using reference TRBV3-1 and TRBJ1-2 for the parts outside the CDR3, the full variable domain is DTAVSQTPKYLVTQMGNDKSIKCEQNLGHDTMYWYKQDSKKFLKIMFSYNNKELIINETVPNRFSPKSPDKAHLNLHINSLELGDSAVYFCASSQGSGVGGNYGYTFGSGTRLTVV.

This clonotype was counted between two and nine times. In DNA form, the CDR3 reads TGTGCCAGCAGCTTCGGGATCGGAACTGAAGCTTTCTTT. Encoded protein: CASSFGIGTEAFF. V is TRBV5-6 and J is TRBJ1-1; D unclear. V was shortened by 2 bases and J by 5 bases, with 10 bases between the two germline ends. Germline CDR1 reads SGHDT; CDR2 reads YYEEEE. This CDR3 is 13 amino acids long.

This rearrangement joins TRBV28 to TRBJ1-4; no reliable D call. The CDR3 covers 14 residues. V was trimmed by 6 bases and J by 4 bases, leaving 12 bases between them. Per the germline V gene, CDR1 is MDHEN and CDR2 is SYDVKM. This chain's CDR3 is CASRVPRGNEKLFF. The CDR3 bases are TGTGCCAGCAGGGTCCCCCGGGGTAATGAAAAACTGTTTTTT.

This clonotype was seen more than once but under ten times. The V gene is TRBV6-2 or TRBV6-3, the J gene TRBJ2-5; D remains unclear. With 7 bases removed from V and 2 bases from J, the gap between germline ends came to 8 bases. Germline lookup yields CDR1 MNHEY and CDR2 SVGEGT. This CDR3 is 12 amino acids long. The CDR3 protein is CASTQQQETQYF. DNA of the CDR3: TGTGCCAGCACCCAACAACAAGAGACCCAGTACTTC.

This clonotype was seen more than once but under ten times. The chain couples TRBV20-1 to TRBJ2-4, with D unclear. The CDR3 runs to 13 residues. V lost 1 base, J lost 7 bases, and 11 bases lay in between. The germline CDR1 and CDR2 sequences are DFQATT and SNEGSKA (reference sequence). CDR3 DNA: TGCAGTGCTAGAGCGAGTGTCGGTAACATTCAGTACTTC. Protein sequence: CSARASVGNIQYF.